The 32 T cell receptor beta chains below come from one sample, sequenced in a study of shared clonotypes between healthy human individuals. Naive CD8 isolation took CD45RO-negative cells positively selected for CCR7 and excluded terminally differentiated effector memory CD45RA+ cells. Method: immunoSEQ multiplex PCR; TCRdb's copy keeps in-frame clones and lacks some. Among about 2.1 million clones listed, just over 90% were seen once. Sequencing was carried out using naive CD8+ T cells from PBMCs. Receptor source: a man aged 18 to 29 in good health. Some clones in this sample may be carry-over from other donors' samples.

Comments on this clone: A read error may explain this, as a much larger clone is one base away. Other DNA sequences in this specimen translate into the identical CDR3. The chain couples TRBV19 to TRBJ1-5; no firm D call. The ends were cut back, 2 bases at V and 0 bases at J, with 5 bases in the middle. The CDR3 has 14 residues. In germline, CDR1 is LNHDA, CDR2 SQIVND (reference sequence). CDR3 sequence: CASSIRDSNQPQHF. As DNA, the CDR3 is TGTGCCAGTAGTATACGAGATAGCAATCAGCCCCAGCATTTT.

This chain links TRBV13 with TRBJ1-3, with D perhaps matching TRBD1 (6 bases). This CDR3 spans 15 amino acids. Trimming cost V 5 bases and J 5 bases, with 16 bases left between them. The germline V gene encodes CDR1 PRHDT and CDR2 FYEKMQ (reference sequence). CDR3 DNA: TGTGCCAGCAGCGGGAGAGGGGGGGCTAGAAACACCATATATTTT. It codes for CASSGRGGARNTIYF.

V usage is TRBV27 and J usage is TRBJ2-4; 9 positions agree with TRBD2. Germline-derived CDR1 and CDR2 are MNHEY and SMNVEV (reference sequence). V was pared by 2 bases and J by 8 bases, with 13 bases of the junction left unmatched. This CDR3 comprises 17 residues. CDR3 residues: CASSLGPSRAGGHIQYF. Here the CDR3 DNA reads TGTGCCAGCAGTTTAGGCCCTAGCCGAGCGGGAGGTCACATTCAGTACTTC.

This clone was detected only a few times. The rearrangement uses TRBV18 and TRBJ1-1; D perhaps matches TRBD1 (5 bases). Germline loops: CDR1 KGHSH, CDR2 LQKENI. CDR3 size: 15 residues. Trimming removed 3 bases at V and 4 bases at J, with 15 bases between. The CDR3 sequence: CASSPGTEGGTEAFF. DNA for the CDR3: TGTGCCAGCTCACCCGGGACGGAGGGAGGCACTGAAGCTTTCTTT.

The V and J genes are TRBV6-1 and TRBJ2-5; weak D call: TRBD1 (5 bases). This CDR3 contains 15 residues. V was cut by 0 bases and J by 2 bases, with 10 bases left in between. The germline V gene encodes CDR1 MNHNS and CDR2 SASEGT. DNA of the CDR3: TGTGCCAGCAGTGAAGCGGTCAGGGCGCAAGAGACCCAGTACTTC. This gives the protein CASSEAVRAQETQYF.

This chain uses TRBV6-5 with TRBJ2-5; 9 bases fit TRBD1. CDR1 is MNHEY, CDR2 SVGAGI, per germline. This CDR3 is built from 15 residues. The ends lost 2 bases at V and 5 bases at J; junction bases unmatched: 6. CDR3 residues: CASSYTNRGRETQYF. The CDR3 nucleotides are TGTGCCAGCAGTTACACCAACAGGGGGCGTGAGACCCAGTACTTC.

This clone turned up a few times. J is TRBJ1-5 and V is TRBV9; no definite D call. CDR1 and CDR2 (germline): SGDLS, YYNGEE. Trimming cost V 0 bases and J 7 bases, with 14 bases left between them. The CDR3 contains 15 residues. The CDR3 is CASSVGWREKQPQHF. CDR3 sequence (DNA): TGTGCCAGCAGCGTAGGATGGAGGGAGAAACAGCCCCAGCATTTT.

This chain joins TRBV4-3 and TRBJ2-5, with D uncertain. Looked up from germline, CDR1 is LGHNA and CDR2 is YSLEER. The CDR3 consists of 14 residues. The ends were cut back, 0 bases at V and 3 bases at J, with 8 bases in the middle. CDR3 residues: CASSQDRREETQYF. The CDR3 DNA reads as TGCGCCAGCAGCCAAGATCGTAGGGAAGAGACCCAGTACTTC.

V gene TRBV9 combines with J gene TRBJ2-7, with D possibly TRBD1 on 7 matching bases. V gave up 4 bases and J gave up 3 bases, with 17 bases separating them. CDR1 SGDLS and CDR2 YYNGEE come from the germline V gene. CDR3 length: 15 residues. The CDR3 DNA sequence: TGTGCCAGCAGCCCACCCGCGGGACAGCTCTACGAGCAGTACTTC. Protein product: CASSPPAGQLYEQYF. The variable domain in full, with the rest retrieved from reference TRBV9 and TRBJ2-7, is DSGVTQTPKHLITATGQRVTLRCSPRSGDLSVYWYQQSLDQGLQFLIQYYNGEERAKGNILERFSAQQFPDLHSELNLSSLELGDSALYFCASSPPAGQLYEQYFGPGTRLTVT.

The chain couples TRBV9 to TRBJ2-5; D possibly corresponds to TRBD2 (6 bases). The CDR3 contains 15 residues. From germline, CDR1 is SGDLS and CDR2 YYNGEE. The ends were cut back, 0 bases at V and 5 bases at J, with 14 bases in the middle. CDR3 nucleotides: TGTGCCAGCAGCGTAGTGGGGGGAGTAACTGAGACCCAGTACTTC. It yields the protein CASSVVGGVTETQYF.

The gene calls are TRBV2 and TRBJ1-2; D is undetermined. The CDR3 has 14 amino acids. Between the trimmed V and J ends, which lost 3 bases and 4 bases, there was a span of 12 bases. CDR1 is SNHLY and CDR2 is FYNNEI in the germline V gene. The CDR3 nucleotides read TGTGCCAGCAGTGATTCGGTTTACGTCTATGGCTACACCTTC. Translated, it gives CASSDSVYVYGYTF. Complete variable domain (other parts from reference TRBV2 and TRBJ1-2): EPEVTQTPSHQVTQMGQEVILRCVPISNHLYFYWYRQILGQKVEFLVSFYNNEISEKSEIFDDQFSVERPDGSNFTLKIRSTKLEDSAMYFCASSDSVYVYGYTFGSGTRLTVV.

The chain recombines TRBV7-6 with TRBJ2-2, with 7 nucleotides matching TRBD2. Germline V gene lookup returns CDR1 SGHVS and CDR2 FNYEAQ. J lost 7 bases, V lost 1 base, and 6 bases had no gene match. The CDR3 consists of 15 residues. CDR3 in amino acids: CASSLVVAGVGELFF. The CDR3 nucleotides are TGTGCCAGCAGCTTAGTTGTGGCGGGGGTCGGGGAGCTGTTTTTT.

In this sample, this clone turned up once. The rearrangement links TRBV7-7 to TRBJ2-5; no clear D gene. The CDR3 extends over 15 amino acids. CDR1 is SSHAT, CDR2 FNYEAQ, per germline (reference sequence). The germline V and J ends were trimmed by 1 base and 1 base, with 10 bases remaining between them. CDR3 sequence: CASSLGSGAQETQYF. CDR3 in DNA: TGTGCCAGCAGCTTAGGTTCAGGAGCCCAAGAGACCCAGTACTTC. Variable domain in full (rest from reference TRBV7-7 and TRBJ2-5): GAGVSQSPRYKVTKRGQDVTLRCDPISSHATLYWYQQALGQGPEFLTYFNYEAQPDKSGLPSDRFSAERPEGSISTLTIQRTEQRDSAMYRCASSLGSGAQETQYFGPGTRLLVL.

In DNA, the CDR3 is TGTGCCAGCAGTATATGGGACACCGGCGAGCAGTACTTC. It codes for CASSIWDTGEQYF. The gene calls are TRBV16 and TRBJ2-7, with D maybe TRBD1 (6 bases). Per germline, CDR1 KGHSY and CDR2 FQNENV. This CDR3 is 13 amino acids long. V lost 6 bases and J 6 bases, leaving 15 bases between the germline ends.

The chain joins TRBV6-1 to TRBJ1-1, with D tentatively TRBD1 (6 bases). Germline V gene sequence: CDR1 MNHNS, CDR2 SASEGT. Trimming shortened V by 1 base and J by 1 base, and 10 bases separated the two germline ends. The CDR3 spans 15 residues. Here the CDR3 DNA reads TGTGCCAGCAGTGAAGTCGGCAGGGGGAACACTGAAGCTTTCTTT. Its protein is CASSEVGRGNTEAFF.

V usage is TRBV30 and J usage is TRBJ2-7, with D unclear. The CDR3 runs 11 residues. Trimming removed 1 base from V and 8 bases from J, with 9 bases in between. Germline CDR1 is GTSNPN and CDR2 is SVGIG (reference sequence). The CDR3 DNA reads TGTGCCTGGAGTGGCTTACAGAAGCAGTACTTC. This translates into CAWSGLQKQYF.

V is TRBV29-1 and J is TRBJ2-1; 10 nucleotides align to TRBD2. CDR3 length: 13 amino acids. Per the germline V gene, CDR1 is SQVTM and CDR2 is ANQGSEA. V dropped 7 bases and J dropped 9; count of bases not matched to a gene: 9. The CDR3 bases are TGCAGCGCCTTTGGCGCTAGCGGGAGTGAGCAGTTCTTC. Protein sequence: CSAFGASGSEQFF.

The V gene is TRBV11-1, the J gene TRBJ1-1; D not certain. CDR3 length: 15 amino acids. The germline V and J ends were trimmed by 4 bases and 5 bases, with 17 bases remaining between them. CDR1 is SGHAT, CDR2 FQDESV, per germline (reference sequence). The CDR3 is CASSSLRHLGTEAFF. DNA for the CDR3: TGTGCCAGCAGCTCCCTACGACACTTGGGGACTGAAGCTTTCTTT.

The rearrangement uses TRBV6-5 and TRBJ2-1; 9 bases are a match to TRBD2. CDR1 is MNHEY and CDR2 is SVGAGI in the germline V gene. After removal of 2 bases from V and 2 bases from J, the junction contained 4 bases not matched to a gene. This CDR3 has 16 amino acids. The CDR3 DNA sequence: TGTGCCAGCAGTTACAACGGACTAGCGACCTACAATGAGCAGTTCTTC. Translation: CASSYNGLATYNEQFF.

The gene calls are TRBV19 and TRBJ2-1; D not resolved. The CDR3 consists of 11 residues. Trimming took 4 bases from V and 7 from J, leaving 5 bases between them. The germline gives CDR1 LNHDA, CDR2 SQIVND (reference sequence). CDR3 region: CASSSWNEQFF. The CDR3 bases are TGTGCCAGTAGTAGTTGGAATGAGCAGTTCTTC.

The gene calls are TRBV27 and TRBJ2-1; 10 positions match TRBD2. CDR3 length equals 15 residues. The germline gives CDR1 MNHEY, CDR2 SMNVEV (reference sequence). Trimming took 3 bases from V and 9 from J; bases not matched to a gene: 8. The CDR3 spells CASSFYLAGAIEQFF. The CDR3 DNA follows: TGTGCCAGCAGTTTTTATCTAGCGGGAGCGATTGAGCAGTTCTTC.

This clone came up once. V usage is TRBV7-2 and J usage is TRBJ2-7; D gene unclear. Germline values: CDR1 SGHTA, CDR2 FQGNSA. The germline V and J ends were trimmed by 1 base and 0 bases, with 13 bases remaining between them. The CDR3 is 16 amino acids. The CDR3 reads CASSLEVLESSYEQYF. The CDR3, as DNA: TGTGCCAGCAGCTTAGAGGTGCTAGAAAGCTCCTACGAGCAGTACTTC.

To note about this clone: The junction departs from the called germline gene at one end, perhaps through a read error. Other nucleotide sequences from this sample produce the same CDR3. The chain joins TRBV6-5 to TRBJ2-7, with 8 bases identical to TRBD2. This CDR3 has 15 amino acids. CDR1 and CDR2 (germline): MNHEY, SVGAGI. CDR3: CASSYASGGRNEQYF. The CDR3 DNA reads as TGTGCCAGCAGTTATGCTTCGGGCGGGAGGAACGAGCAATACTTC.

The CDR3: CASSFGPGLAGPSYEQYF. As DNA, the CDR3 is TGTGCCAGCAGCTTCGGTCCGGGACTAGCGGGGCCTTCCTACGAGCAGTACTTC. The V call is TRBV13, the J call TRBJ2-7; 13 nucleotides align to TRBD2. The CDR3 is made up of 18 amino acids. CDR1 and CDR2 from the germline V gene are PRHDT and FYEKMQ (reference sequence). The junction had 9 bases not matched to a gene; V was cut back by 3 bases and J by 1 base.

This clone was observed a single time. The chain joins TRBV27 to TRBJ1-6; D is possibly TRBD1 (5 bases). CDR3 size: 13 residues. The germline V gene has CDR1 MNHEY and CDR2 SMNVEV (reference sequence). V shed 6 bases and J shed 9 bases, with 12 bases lying between them. The CDR3 here is CASSGTGASPLHF. Written as DNA, the CDR3 is TGTGCCAGCAGCGGGACGGGAGCTTCACCCCTCCACTTT.

This sequence joins TRBV6-1 and TRBJ1-1; D might be TRBD1 (6 bases). The CDR3 covers 13 residues. Germline V gene lookup returns CDR1 MNHNS and CDR2 SASEGT. Trimming took off 11 bases at V and 3 bases at J, with 16 bases between the two ends. CDR3 sequence reads: CAGGADPYTEAFF. The CDR3 nucleotides read TGTGCCGGGGGCGCAGACCCATACACTGAAGCTTTCTTT.

The chain has TRBV5-5 and TRBJ2-7, with 9 nucleotides matching TRBD1. The CDR3 runs 14 residues. Germline CDR1 reads SGHKS; CDR2 reads YYEKEE (reference sequence). With 9 bases clipped from V and 0 bases from J, the junction kept 7 bases outside the gene matches. For the CDR3, the DNA is TGTGCCACCGGGACAGGGAGGGGCTCCTACGAGCAGTACTTC. It is translated as CATGTGRGSYEQYF.

The rearrangement uses TRBV28 and TRBJ2-2; 10 bases align to TRBD2. The CDR3 consists of 15 residues. J was trimmed by 6 bases and V by 2 bases; bases with no gene match: 3. Germline CDR1 MDHEN, CDR2 SYDVKM. CDR3 coding DNA: TGTGCCAGCAGTTTACAGCGGGAGGGCCCCGGGGAGCTGTTTTTT. The encoded protein is CASSLQREGPGELFF.

The rearrangement uses TRBV6-5 and TRBJ1-5, with D possibly matching TRBD1 (5 bases). The germline V and J ends were trimmed by 5 bases and 6 bases, with 11 bases remaining between them. Germline V gives CDR1 MNHEY, CDR2 SVGAGI. The CDR3 loop spans 13 amino acids. CDR3 nucleotides: TGTGCCAGCAGTGAAGAAGGGGCTCAGCCCCAGCATTTT. It yields the protein CASSEEGAQPQHF.

This chain uses TRBV6-5 with TRBJ2-2; the D is unclear. The CDR3 extends over 15 amino acids. Trimming removed 0 bases from V and 4 bases from J, with 9 bases in between. Germline CDR1 MNHEY, CDR2 SVGAGI. The CDR3 loop is CASSYSIQSTGELFF. For the CDR3, the DNA is TGTGCCAGCAGTTACTCAATCCAGAGCACCGGGGAGCTGTTTTTT.

The V gene is TRBV7-9, the J gene TRBJ2-7, with a weak D call TRBD2 (6 bases). V was pared by 1 base and J by 7 bases, with 17 bases between. CDR3 length: 15 residues. The germline V gene has CDR1 SEHNR and CDR2 FQNEAQ (reference sequence). As DNA, the CDR3 is TGTGCCAGCAGCTTAGTGGGAGGCTGGACGCCAGAGCAGTACTTC. It translates to CASSLVGGWTPEQYF.

The chain uses TRBV10-1 and TRBJ2-7; possible D gene TRBD2, 5 bases. The germline gives CDR1 WNHNN, CDR2 SYGVQD (reference sequence). V was trimmed by 3 bases and J by 6 bases, leaving 15 bases between them. This CDR3 has 14 amino acids. The CDR3 nucleotides are TGCGCCAGCAGTGACTCAGGACTGCTAATCGAGCAGTACTTC. Translated: CASSDSGLLIEQYF.